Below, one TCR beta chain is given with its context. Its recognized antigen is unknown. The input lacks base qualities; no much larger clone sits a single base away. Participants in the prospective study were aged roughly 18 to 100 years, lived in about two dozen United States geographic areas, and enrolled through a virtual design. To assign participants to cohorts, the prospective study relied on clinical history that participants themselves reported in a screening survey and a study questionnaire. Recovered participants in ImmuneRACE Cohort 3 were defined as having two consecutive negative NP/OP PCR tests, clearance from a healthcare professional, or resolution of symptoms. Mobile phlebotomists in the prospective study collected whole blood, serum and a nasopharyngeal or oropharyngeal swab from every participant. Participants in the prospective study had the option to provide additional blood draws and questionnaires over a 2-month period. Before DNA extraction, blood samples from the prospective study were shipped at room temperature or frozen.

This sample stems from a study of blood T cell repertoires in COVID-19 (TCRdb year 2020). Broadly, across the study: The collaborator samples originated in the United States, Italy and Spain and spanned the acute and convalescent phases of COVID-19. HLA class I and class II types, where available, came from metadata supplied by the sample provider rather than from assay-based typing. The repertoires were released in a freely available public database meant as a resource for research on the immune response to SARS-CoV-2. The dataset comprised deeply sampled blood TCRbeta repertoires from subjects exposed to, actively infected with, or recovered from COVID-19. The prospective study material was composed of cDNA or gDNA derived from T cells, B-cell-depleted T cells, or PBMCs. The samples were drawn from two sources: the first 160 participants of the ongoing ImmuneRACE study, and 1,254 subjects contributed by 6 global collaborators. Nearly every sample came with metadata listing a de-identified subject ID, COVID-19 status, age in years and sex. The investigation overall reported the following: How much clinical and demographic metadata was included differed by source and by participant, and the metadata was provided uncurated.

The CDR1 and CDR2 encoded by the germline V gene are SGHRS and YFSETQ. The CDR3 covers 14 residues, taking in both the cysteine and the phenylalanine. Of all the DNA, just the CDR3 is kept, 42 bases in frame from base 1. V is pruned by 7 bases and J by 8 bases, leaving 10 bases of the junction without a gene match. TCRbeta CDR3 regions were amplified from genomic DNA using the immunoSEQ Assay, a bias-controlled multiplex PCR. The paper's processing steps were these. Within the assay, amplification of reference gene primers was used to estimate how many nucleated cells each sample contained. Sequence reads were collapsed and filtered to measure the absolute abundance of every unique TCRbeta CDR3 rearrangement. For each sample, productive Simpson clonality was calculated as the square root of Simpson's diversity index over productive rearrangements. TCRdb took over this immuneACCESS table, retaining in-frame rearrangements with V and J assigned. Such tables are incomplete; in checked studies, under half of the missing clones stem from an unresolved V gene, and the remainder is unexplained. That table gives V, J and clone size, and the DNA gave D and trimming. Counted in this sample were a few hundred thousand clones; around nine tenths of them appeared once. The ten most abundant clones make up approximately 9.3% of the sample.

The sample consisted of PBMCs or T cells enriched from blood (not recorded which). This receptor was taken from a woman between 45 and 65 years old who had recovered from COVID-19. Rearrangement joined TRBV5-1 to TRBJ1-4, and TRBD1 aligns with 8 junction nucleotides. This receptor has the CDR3 CASRIQGAYEKLFF. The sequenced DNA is TGCGCCAGCCGAATTCAGGGGGCTTACGAAAAACTGTTTTTT.